One and the same sample provided the 3 T cell receptor beta chains below, sequenced in a study of Graves' ophthalmopathy and Graves' hyperthyroidism. RNA transcripts yielded amplified TCR beta CDR3 regions. RT-PCR with HTBI primers came first, then second-round multiplex PCR. One entry per CDR3 protein, called by TCRdb with MiXCR from the multiplex PCR reads. The sample carries about 160,000 distinct CDR3 sequences, 30% to 45% recorded once. Sequencing input: peripheral blood. The origin of the receptors is a woman aged 40 to 50 with Graves' ophthalmopathy.

This clonotype was observed at least ten times. The chain couples TRBV7-8 to TRBJ2-2; D is undetermined. The germline CDR1 and CDR2 sequences are SGHVS and FQNEAQ. The germline V and J ends were trimmed by 5 bases and 8 bases, with 18 bases remaining between them. This CDR3 spans 15 amino acids. The CDR3 loop is CASSQTPQPGGELFF. CDR3 bases: TGTGCCAGCAGCCAAACCCCCCAACCTGGAGGGGAGCTGTTTTTT.

There are many counts of this clonotype. The chain couples TRBV6-6 to TRBJ2-5, with 10 bases matching TRBD2. The V segment lost 7 bases and the J segment 3 bases; nucleotides outside the gene matches: 8. This CDR3 is built from 15 residues. Germline CDR1 and CDR2: MNHNY and SVGAGI (reference sequence). The CDR3 bases are TGTGCCAGCAAAAGGTGGCTAGCGGGGGAAGAGACCCAGTACTTC. Encoded protein: CASKRWLAGEETQYF.

This clonotype came up many times. The genes are TRBV4-3 and TRBJ1-2, with D tentatively TRBD1 (6 bases). The CDR3 is made up of 15 amino acids. Germline values: CDR1 LGHNA, CDR2 YSLEER. V was cut by 0 bases and J by 5 bases, with 13 bases left in between. The CDR3 reads CASSQDLVQGYGYTF. The CDR3 nucleotides read TGCGCCAGCAGCCAAGATTTGGTACAGGGATATGGCTACACCTTC.